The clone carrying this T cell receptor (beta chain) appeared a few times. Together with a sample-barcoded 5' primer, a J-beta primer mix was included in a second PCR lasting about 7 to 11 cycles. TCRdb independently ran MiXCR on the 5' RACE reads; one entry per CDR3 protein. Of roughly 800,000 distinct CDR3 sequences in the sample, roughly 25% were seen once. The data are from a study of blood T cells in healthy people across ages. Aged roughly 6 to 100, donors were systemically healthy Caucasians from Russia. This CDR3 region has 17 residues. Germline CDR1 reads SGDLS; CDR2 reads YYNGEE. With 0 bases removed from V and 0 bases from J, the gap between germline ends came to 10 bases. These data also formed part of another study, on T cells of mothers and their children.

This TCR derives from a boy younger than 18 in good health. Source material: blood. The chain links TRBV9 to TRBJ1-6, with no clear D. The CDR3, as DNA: TGTGCCAGCAGCGTAGACGGATACCTCTCCTATAATTCACCCCTCCACTTT. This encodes CASSVDGYLSYNSPLHF.